This T cell receptor (beta chain) was recovered during a study of OX40 agonist ivuxolimab in advanced cancers. Only in-frame clones appear in the TCRdb table, and some are missing; sequencing was by immunoSEQ multiplex PCR. The profile shows 65,000 to 70,000 clones, roughly 92% of them singletons. In its sample, this clone was seen once. This CDR3 has 15 residues. V lost 6 bases and J lost 3, with 15 bases in between. Germline CDR1 MNHEY, CDR2 SVGAGI. The V and J genes are TRBV6-5 and TRBJ2-1; weak D call: TRBD1 (5 bases). The sample was CD4+ or CD8+ T cells sorted from blood, taken in a trial of the OX40 agonist ivuxolimab. This clonotype was obtained from an adult with an advanced solid tumor such as melanoma, head and neck, liver or kidney cancer. As DNA, the CDR3 is TGTGCCAGCAGCCCCCGAAGGCAGGGCTACAATGAGCAGTTCTTC. It yields the protein CASSPRRQGYNEQFF.